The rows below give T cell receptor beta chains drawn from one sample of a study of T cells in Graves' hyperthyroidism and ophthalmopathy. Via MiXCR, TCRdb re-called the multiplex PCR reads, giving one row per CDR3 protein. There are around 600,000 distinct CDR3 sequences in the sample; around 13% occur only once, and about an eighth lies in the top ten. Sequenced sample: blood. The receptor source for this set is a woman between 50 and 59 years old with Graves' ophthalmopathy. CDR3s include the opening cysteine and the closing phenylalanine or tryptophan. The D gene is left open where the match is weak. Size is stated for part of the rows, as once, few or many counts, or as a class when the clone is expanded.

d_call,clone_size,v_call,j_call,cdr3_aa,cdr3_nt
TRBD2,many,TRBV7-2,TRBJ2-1,CASSSRRASGATTYNEQFF,TGTGCCAGCAGCTCCCGTCGAGCTAGCGGGGCGACTACCTACAATGAGCAGTTCTTC
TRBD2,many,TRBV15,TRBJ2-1,CATSRDLSGRYNEQFF,TGTGCCACCAGCAGAGATCTTAGCGGGAGATACAATGAGCAGTTCTTC
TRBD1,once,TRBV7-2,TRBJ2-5,CASSPRTGGRTQYF,TGTGCCAGCAGCCCCCGGACAGGGGGCAGGACCCAGTACTTC
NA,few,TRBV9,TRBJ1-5,CASGYNQPQHF,TGTGCCAGTGGGTACAATCAGCCCCAGCATTTT
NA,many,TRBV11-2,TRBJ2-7,CASSANYEQYF,TGTGCCAGCAGCGCCAACTACGAGCAGTACTTC
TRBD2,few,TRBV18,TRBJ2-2,CASSPGLAGTTGELFF,TGTGCCAGCTCACCGGGACTAGCGGGAACCACCGGGGAGCTGTTTTTT
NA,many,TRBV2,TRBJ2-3,CASTGVADTQYF,TGTGCCAGCACTGGGGTAGCAGATACGCAGTATTTT
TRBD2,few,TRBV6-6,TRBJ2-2,CASSYLRGRKNTGELFF,TGTGCCAGCAGTTACCTTCGCGGGAGGAAAAACACCGGGGAGCTGTTTTTT
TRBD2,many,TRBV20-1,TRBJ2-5,CSARLAGDLETQYF,TGCAGTGCCAGACTAGCGGGAGATTTGGAGACCCAGTACTTC
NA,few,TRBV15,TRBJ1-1,CATSRGGAGWTEAFF,TGTGCCACCAGCAGAGGTGGTGCGGGGTGGACTGAAGCTTTCTTT
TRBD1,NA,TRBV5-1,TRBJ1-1,CASRPGTGRDTEAFF,TGCGCCAGCAGACCCGGGACAGGGAGGGACACTGAAGCTTTCTTT
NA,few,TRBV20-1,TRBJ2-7,CSARPPLGGSGTSYEQYF,TGCAGTGCTAGACCCCCCCTAGGTGGTAGCGGTACATCCTACGAGCAGTACTTC
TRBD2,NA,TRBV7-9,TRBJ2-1,CASRPGTSGHSEQFF,TGTGCCAGCAGACCCGGGACTAGCGGCCACTCTGAGCAGTTCTTC
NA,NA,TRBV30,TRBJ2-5,CAWSVEGWETQYF,TGTGCCTGGAGTGTGGAGGGGTGGGAGACCCAGTACTTC
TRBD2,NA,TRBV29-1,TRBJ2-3,CSVDWLAGETDTQYF,TGCAGCGTTGATTGGCTAGCGGGAGAAACAGATACGCAGTATTTT
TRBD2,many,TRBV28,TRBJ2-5,CASRGRTSRGETQYF,TGTGCCAGCAGGGGGAGGACTAGCCGGGGCGAGACCCAGTACTTC
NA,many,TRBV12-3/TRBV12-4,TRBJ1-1,CASGKDMNTEAFF,TGTGCCAGCGGGAAAGACATGAACACTGAAGCTTTCTTT
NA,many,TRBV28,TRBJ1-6,CASTTGGARNSPLHF,TGTGCCAGCACCACCGGGGGGGCACGAAATTCACCCCTCCACTTT
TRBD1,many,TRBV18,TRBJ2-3,CASSLGQGFTDTQYF,TGTGCCAGCTCACTCGGACAGGGGTTCACAGATACGCAGTATTTT
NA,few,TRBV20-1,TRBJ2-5,CSALSVRRGETQYF,TGCAGTGCTTTATCGGTTCGCAGGGGCGAGACCCAGTACTTC
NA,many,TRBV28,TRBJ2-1,CASSFSVYNEQFF,TGTGCCAGCAGTTTTTCTGTCTACAATGAGCAGTTCTTC
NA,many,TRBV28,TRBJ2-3,CASSFLGFTDTQYF,TGTGCCAGCAGTTTTTTGGGTTTCACAGATACGCAGTATTTT
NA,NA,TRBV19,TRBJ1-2,CASSSRGTNYGYTF,TGTGCCAGTAGTTCCCGAGGAACCAACTATGGCTACACCTTC
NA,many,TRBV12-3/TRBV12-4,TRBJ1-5,CASSLLRSNQPQHF,TGTGCCAGCAGTTTACTTCGGAGCAATCAGCCCCAGCATTTT
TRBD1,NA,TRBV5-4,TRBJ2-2,CASSWTGTGELFF,TGTGCCAGCAGCTGGACAGGCACCGGGGAGCTGTTTTTT
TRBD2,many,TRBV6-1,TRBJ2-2,CASSVAGTGELFF,TGTGCCAGCAGTGTAGCGGGAACCGGGGAGCTGTTTTTT
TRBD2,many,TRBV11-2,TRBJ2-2,CASSRAGVTTGELFF,TGTGCCAGCAGTAGAGCGGGAGTTACTACCGGGGAGCTGTTTTTT
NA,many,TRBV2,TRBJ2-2,CASSWITQAGELFF,TGTGCCAGCAGTTGGATTACCCAGGCGGGGGAGCTGTTTTTT
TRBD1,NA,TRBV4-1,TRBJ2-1,CASSHLPGQGESEQFF,TGCGCCAGCAGCCACCTACCGGGACAGGGGGAATCGGAGCAGTTCTTC
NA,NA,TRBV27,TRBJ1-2,CASSGQGWNGYTF,TGTGCCAGCAGCGGGCAGGGGTGGAATGGCTACACCTTC
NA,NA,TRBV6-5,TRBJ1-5,CASSYRSNQPRHF,TGTGCCAGCAGTTATCGGAGCAATCAGCCCCGGCATTTT
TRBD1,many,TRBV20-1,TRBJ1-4,CSARQGTNEKLFF,TGCAGTGCAAGACAGGGAACTAATGAAAAACTGTTTTTT